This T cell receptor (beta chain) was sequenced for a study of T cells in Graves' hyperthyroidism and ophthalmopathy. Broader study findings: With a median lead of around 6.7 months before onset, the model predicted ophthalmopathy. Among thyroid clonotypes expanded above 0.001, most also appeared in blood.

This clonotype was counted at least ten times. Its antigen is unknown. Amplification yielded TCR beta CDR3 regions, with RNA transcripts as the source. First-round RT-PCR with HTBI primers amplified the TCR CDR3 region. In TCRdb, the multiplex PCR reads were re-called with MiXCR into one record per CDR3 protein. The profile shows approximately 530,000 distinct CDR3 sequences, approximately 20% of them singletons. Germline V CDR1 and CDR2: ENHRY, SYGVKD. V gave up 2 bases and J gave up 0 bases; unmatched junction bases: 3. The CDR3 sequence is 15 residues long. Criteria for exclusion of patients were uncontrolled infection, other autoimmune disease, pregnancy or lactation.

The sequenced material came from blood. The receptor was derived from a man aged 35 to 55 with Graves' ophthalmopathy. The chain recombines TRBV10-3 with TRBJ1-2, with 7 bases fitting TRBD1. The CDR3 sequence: CAISEGGGTNYGYTF. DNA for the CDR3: TGTGCCATCAGTGAGGGAGGGGGCACTAACTATGGCTACACCTTC.